This T cell receptor beta chain originates from a study of T cells in Graves' hyperthyroidism and ophthalmopathy (dated by TCRdb to between 2018 and 2021). In terms of the full investigation: Peripheral blood samples were taken at initial diagnosis, before any treatment was given. TCR V-J signatures able to tell the groups apart were searched for in a discovery cohort of about a hundred patients, of whom 40 to 45 had Graves' ophthalmopathy and under 65 had stable Graves' hyperthyroidism. Prospective prediction of ophthalmopathy was tested in an independent validation cohort of 18 to 20 hyperthyroidism patients and 15 to 17 patients who later progressed to ophthalmopathy. The 75 to 100 discovery patients were randomly split 7:3 into training and test sets. Thyroid tissue and blood T-cell repertoires from about six Graves' hyperthyroidism patients were also compared in the study. Following sampling, methimazole starting at 30 mg daily was given to hyperthyroidism patients, and high-dose intravenous methylprednisolone was given to ophthalmopathy patients. TCR Vbeta CDR3 sequencing of approximately 140 peripheral blood samples (approximately 44 ophthalmopathy, 75 to 85 hyperthyroidism and 17 progressor patients) is reported in the paper. Paper-wide results and their limitations: Blood samples also contained most of the expanded thyroid clonotypes (frequency above 0.001), which suggests that blood repertoires may reflect thyroid immune responses. No statistical method was used to fix the sample size in advance, and group allocation was not hidden from the investigators. In validation, the model predicted progression to ophthalmopathy with just under 71% sensitivity and less than 75% specificity, a median of approximately 6.5 months before onset. A 13 V-J signature model separated ophthalmopathy from stable hyperthyroidism, with over 85% sensitivity and roughly 81% specificity in cross-validation and 80%/75% in testing.

At the junction V is shortened by 6 bases and J by 6 bases, with 20 bases in between. CDR1 is given as DFQATT and CDR2 as SNEGSKA, both from the germline V gene (reference sequence). The CDR3 holds 14 amino acids from the cysteine to the phenylalanine. Of all the DNA, just the CDR3 is kept, 42 bases in frame from base 1. A patient counted as having stable Graves' hyperthyroidism if no progression to ophthalmopathy occurred over 18 months of follow-up. Hyperthyroidism patients were aged 18 to 65 years and newly diagnosed, with disease duration of less than 2 months. Exclusion was applied to patients with uncontrolled infections, other autoimmune diseases, pregnancy or lactation. Diagnoses were established on the basis of clinical symptoms, serum thyroxine and TRAb, thyroid ultrasound, and orbital computed tomography. PBMCs were separated from roughly 10 ml of fresh peripheral blood using Ficoll-Paque density gradient centrifugation. Total RNA was extracted with Trizol reagent, and quality was checked on an Agilent 2100 Bioanalyzer.

Many counts were recorded for this clonotype. What antigen it recognizes has not been identified. The sample holds no much larger clone one base away, and base qualities are not on file. The TCR beta CDR3 regions were amplified from the RNA transcripts. The TCR CDR3 was subjected to a first round of RT-PCR using the HTBI primer set and the Qiagen OneStep RT-PCR kit. The libraries were constructed in a second round of multiplex PCR and then size-selected and purified. Paired-end sequencing of the libraries was performed with 100 bp reads on an Illumina HiSeq2000. As for the original processing: SOAPnuke was used to process the raw data, throwing out any read that contained adapters or uncalled bases, had a mean Phred below 15, or lacked an exact constant-primer or identifier match. High-quality paired reads were merged using COPE v1.2.5, and each unique nucleotide sequence was defined as a clonotype. MiTCR v1.1 was used to align the clonotypes against IMGT TRBV, TRBD and TRBJ reference segments. Analysis was restricted to V-J combinations with a frequency above 0.0001, which covered over 98% of repertoires. The TCS score was defined as the ratio of F50 (clonal expansion) to E x V (chaos), calculated using BLOSUM62-based TCRdist between CDR3 peptides within each V-J. Welch's t-statistics and random forest reduced approximately 520 V-J features to some 14, which were used in a naive Bayes classifier (R e1071). In-frame beta chains were kept once TCRdb had trimmed the public reads at Q25 with fastp and called clones with MiXCR. Rows with a matching CDR3 protein are joined into one entry that keeps the most common DNA and genes. The V and J calls follow TCRdb's processing rather than the paper's. The sample table records 300,000 to 350,000 distinct CDR3 sequences; over 15% of these occur just once. Around 35% of the sample belongs to the ten largest clones.

Material: blood. The rearranged segments are TRBV20-1 and TRBJ1-1, with no confidently assigned D gene. The origin of this receptor is a man aged 30 to 45 with Graves' hyperthyroidism. The base sequence is TGCAGTGCCAGTAACTTCGGGGAAAAGGCTGAAGCTTTCTTT. Its product reads: CSASNFGEKAEAFF.